Shown below are 31 T cell receptor beta chains from a single sample sequenced in a study of T cells in Graves' hyperthyroidism and ophthalmopathy. From RNA transcripts, TCR beta CDR3 regions were amplified. The HTBI primer set drove a first-round RT-PCR of the TCR CDR3. TCRdb used MiXCR to reprocess the multiplex PCR reads, holding one entry per CDR3 protein. The repertoire includes 300,000 to 450,000 distinct CDR3 sequences, under 15% of them detected once, and roughly 9.2% sits in the top ten. Sequenced sample: blood. These receptors were obtained from a young woman with Graves' hyperthyroidism.

This clonotype has a count of ten or more. The chain uses TRBV28 and TRBJ1-1; D ambiguous. Germline V gene lookup returns CDR1 MDHEN and CDR2 SYDVKM. This CDR3 has 15 residues. The V end was cut by 1 base, the J end by 1 base, with 10 bases between. CDR3 residues: CASSLSVGKNTEAFF. The CDR3 nucleotides are TGTGCCAGCAGTTTATCGGTGGGGAAGAACACTGAAGCTTTCTTT.

This clonotype occurred many times. The V and J genes are TRBV2 and TRBJ1-5, with TRBD1 matching over 8 bases. The V segment lost 6 bases and the J segment 0 bases; nucleotides outside the gene matches: 10. Germline V lookup: CDR1 SNHLY, CDR2 FYNNEI. The CDR3 has 17 residues. The CDR3: CASSEGQVIYSNQPQHF. The CDR3, as DNA: TGTGCCAGCAGCGAGGGACAGGTCATCTATAGCAATCAGCCCCAGCATTTT.

This clonotype was observed a handful of times. This rearrangement joins TRBV5-1 to TRBJ2-3; TRBD1 or TRBD2 may be the D gene (6 bases each). Germline CDR1 is SGHRS and CDR2 is YFSETQ. The length of the CDR3 is 17 residues. The V gene lost 4 bases and the J gene lost 0 bases, with 18 bases spanning the gap. The CDR3 here is CASSPGKGGPSTDTQYF. The CDR3 nucleotides are TGCGCCAGCAGCCCTGGGAAGGGGGGACCTAGCACAGATACGCAGTATTTT.

This sequence joins TRBV7-3 and TRBJ2-5; no clear D gene. The V end lost 5 bases, the J end lost 3 bases, and 13 bases lay between the germline ends. The CDR3 consists of 14 residues. CDR1 is SGHTA and CDR2 is FQGTGA in the germline V gene. CDR3 in DNA: TGTGCCAGCAGCCCTAACTCAAACGAAGAGACCCAGTACTTC. It translates to CASSPNSNEETQYF.

This clonotype was seen many times. The V and J genes are TRBV28 and TRBJ1-4, with 8 bases fitting TRBD1. This CDR3 comprises 16 residues. Germline V lookup: CDR1 MDHEN, CDR2 SYDVKM. J gave up 0 bases and V 6 bases, and 6 bases lay outside the gene matches. In DNA, the CDR3 is TGTGCCAGCAGCCGGACAGGGTCAACAACTAATGAAAAACTGTTTTTT. Residues: CASSRTGSTTNEKLFF.

The table lists this clonotype with many counts. The chain joins TRBV28 to TRBJ1-1; 9 bases are a match to TRBD1. This CDR3 has 17 amino acids. Germline loops: CDR1 MDHEN, CDR2 SYDVKM. V was pared by 4 bases and J by 4 bases, with 13 bases of the junction left unmatched. As DNA, the CDR3 is TGTGCCAGCAGTTCCCCGGGACAGGGCCTTCCGCTCACTGAAGCTTTCTTT. It codes for CASSSPGQGLPLTEAFF.

This clonotype was observed many times. This sequence joins TRBV20-1 and TRBJ2-7, with 9 bases matching TRBD2. V shed 6 bases, J shed 3 bases, and the junction held 6 bases outside the gene matches. The CDR3 consists of 13 residues. The germline gives CDR1 DFQATT, CDR2 SNEGSKA (reference sequence). The CDR3 sequence: CSASSGRNYEQYF. The CDR3 nucleotides are TGCAGTGCAAGTAGCGGGAGAAACTACGAGCAGTACTTC.

This clonotype has a count of ten or more. The V and J genes are TRBV2 and TRBJ2-1; possibly TRBD1 or TRBD2 for D (6 bases each). The ends were cut back, 8 bases at V and 8 bases at J, with 22 bases in the middle. The CDR3 consists of 15 residues. Germline CDR1 is SNHLY and CDR2 is FYNNEI. CDR3 sequence reads: CASERGAPASYEQFF. The CDR3 nucleotides are TGTGCCAGCGAGAGGGGGGCGCCGGCGAGCTATGAGCAGTTCTTC.

This clonotype came up many times. The chain carries TRBV7-9 and TRBJ2-3, with 7 bases matching TRBD1. Germline CDR1 and CDR2: SEHNR and FQNEAQ (reference sequence). Germline trimming cut 3 bases from V and 2 bases from J; bases unmatched to any gene: 5. The CDR3 is 15 residues long. The CDR3 bases are TGTGCCAGCAGCTTTCGGACAGGCGACACAGATACGCAGTATTTT. It encodes CASSFRTGDTDTQYF.

This clonotype was observed at least ten times. The chain couples TRBV20-1 to TRBJ1-1; D is possibly TRBD1 (5 bases). The ends were cut back, 2 bases at V and 6 bases at J, with 13 bases in the middle. CDR1 is DFQATT, CDR2 SNEGSKA, per germline (reference sequence). CDR3 length: 13 amino acids. For the CDR3, the DNA is TGCAGTGCTAGACAGGGTCAAGAAGCTGAAGCTTTCTTT. Residues: CSARQGQEAEAFF.

This clonotype was recorded many times. CDR3 in amino acids: CASSRDTRNQPQHF. CDR3 coding DNA: TGTGCCAGCAGCCGGGACACCCGCAATCAGCCCCAGCATTTT. The genes are TRBV11-3 and TRBJ1-5, with D maybe TRBD1 (6 bases). This CDR3 is built from 14 residues. Per germline, CDR1 SGHNT and CDR2 YENEEA. V shed 5 bases and J shed 2 bases, with 10 bases lying between them.

The V and J genes are TRBV7-9 and TRBJ2-7; D is possibly TRBD2 (5 bases). CDR3 length: 14 residues. The V and J ends lost 5 bases and 3 bases respectively, with 14 bases between them. Germline V gives CDR1 SEHNR, CDR2 FQNEAQ (reference sequence). CDR3 DNA sequence: TGTGCCAGCAGCCACCGGACTGAGTTCTACGAGCAGTACTTC. It encodes CASSHRTEFYEQYF.

Only a few counts were recorded for this clonotype. Being one base from a much bigger clone, this may be a read error. This rearrangement joins TRBV29-1 to TRBJ2-5, with a possible D match to TRBD1 (5 bases). The CDR3 covers 14 residues. Germline V gene data show CDR1 as SQVTM and CDR2 as ANQGSEA. Here the CDR3 DNA reads TGCAGCGTTGAGGGGCCCACAGACGAGGAGACCCGGTACTTC. Its protein is CSVEGPTDEETRYF.

This clonotype came up many times. This chain connects TRBV20-1 to TRBJ2-1; D may correspond to TRBD1 or TRBD2 (5 bases each). The V end was cut by 3 bases, the J end by 7 bases, with 7 bases between. There are 11 residues in the CDR3. Germline assignment: CDR1 DFQATT and CDR2 SNEGSKA (reference sequence). CDR3 in amino acids: CSASWGNEQFF. CDR3 bases: TGCAGTGCTAGTTGGGGGAATGAGCAGTTCTTC.

Concerning this clonotype itself: This CDR3 is missing its conserved last phenylalanine or tryptophan, likely due to a read error. The rearrangement links TRBV20-1 to TRBJ1-1; tentatively, D is TRBD1 (5 bases). Trimming left V 4 bases short and J 6 bases short, with 9 bases between. CDR1 and CDR2 from the germline V gene are DFQATT and SNEGSKA (reference sequence). This CDR3 region has 11 residues. CDR3 bases: TGCAGTGCTACGGACATTTCTGAAGCTTTCCTT. This translates into CSATDISEAFL.

This clonotype was recorded many times. CDR3 coding DNA: TGTGCCAGCAGTGAAGGAGACCCCAGCACAGATACGCAGTATTTT. As protein: CASSEGDPSTDTQYF. This chain uses TRBV2 with TRBJ2-3, with unresolved D. The CDR3 is made up of 15 amino acids. From germline, CDR1 is SNHLY and CDR2 FYNNEI. Trimming cost V 1 base and J 0 bases, with 8 bases left between them.

This clonotype was found many times. This rearrangement joins TRBV13 to TRBJ2-2; D perhaps matches TRBD1 (6 bases). This CDR3 is 15 amino acids long. The germline V and J ends were trimmed by 4 bases and 6 bases, with 15 bases remaining between them. From germline, CDR1 is PRHDT and CDR2 FYEKMQ (reference sequence). The CDR3 protein is CASSYTGTRPGELFF. The CDR3 nucleotides are TGTGCCAGCAGCTATACAGGGACCAGACCCGGGGAGCTGTTTTTT. Combining the CDR3 with reference TRBV13 and TRBJ2-2 gives the whole variable domain AAGVIQSPRHLIKEKRETATLKCYPIPRHDTVYWYQQGPGQDPQFLISFYEKMQSDKGSIPDRFSAQQFSDYHSELNMSSLELGDSALYFCASSYTGTRPGELFFGEGSRLTVL.

Worth noting for this clonotype: A read error may explain this, as a much larger clone is one base away. This chain links TRBV3-1 with TRBJ1-5; D gene uncertain. V lost 3 bases, J lost 6 bases, and 12 bases lay in between. This CDR3 comprises 14 residues. Per germline, CDR1 LGHDT and CDR2 YNNKEL (reference sequence). The CDR3 DNA follows: TGTGCCAGCAGCCATGATTGGGATTCTCAGCCCCAGCATTTT. As protein: CASSHDWDSQPQHF.

CDR3 sequence reads: CSARLAGVRDTQYF. The CDR3 DNA follows: TGCAGTGCTCGACTAGCGGGAGTGCGAGATACGCAGTATTTT. The chain combines TRBV20-1 with TRBJ2-3; 12 bases are a match to TRBD2. The CDR3 has 14 amino acids. Trimming at V came to 5 bases and at J to 5 bases, leaving 5 bases not matched to a gene. Germline CDR1 is DFQATT and CDR2 is SNEGSKA (reference sequence).

This clonotype was counted ten times or more. The chain employs TRBV12-3 or TRBV12-4 and TRBJ2-5, with D unresolved. V lost 3 bases and J 4 bases, leaving 15 bases between the germline ends. This CDR3 is built from 15 residues. This CDR3 reads CASSFRRSDRETQYF. CDR3 bases: TGTGCCAGCAGTTTCCGCAGGTCTGACCGAGAGACCCAGTACTTC.

This clonotype appeared a few times. This chain joins TRBV28 and TRBJ1-1; a weak D match, TRBD1 (6 bases). V was pared by 7 bases and J by 6 bases, with 15 bases between. Germline CDR1 reads MDHEN; CDR2 reads SYDVKM. This CDR3 has 13 amino acids. CDR3 residues: CASIRTGGAEAFF. The CDR3 nucleotides read TGTGCCAGCATTAGGACGGGGGGCGCTGAAGCTTTCTTT.

This clonotype has ten or more counts. This chain joins TRBV29-1 and TRBJ1-4; possibly TRBD1 for D (6 bases). V was pared by 6 bases and J by 7 bases, with 9 bases between. The CDR3 consists of 11 residues. Germline V gene lookup returns CDR1 SQVTM and CDR2 ANQGSEA. The DNA for the CDR3 is TGCAGCGTCAAGACAGGTGAAAAACTGTTTTTT. Protein sequence: CSVKTGEKLFF. Variable domain in full (rest from reference TRBV29-1 and TRBJ1-4): SAVISQKPSRDICQRGTSLTIQCQVDSQVTMMFWYRQQPGQSLTLIATANQGSEATYESGFVIDKFPISRPNLTFSTLTVSNMSPEDSSIYLCSVKTGEKLFFGSGTQLSVL.

This clonotype was counted at least ten times. The chain combines TRBV14 with TRBJ1-1, with 9 bases aligning to TRBD1. This CDR3 comprises 17 residues. V shed 1 base and J 4 bases; nucleotides not matched to a gene: 10. Germline CDR1 is SGHDN and CDR2 is FVKESK. CDR3 DNA: TGTGCCAGCAGCCAAGTCGGGACAGGGAGATACGGCACTGAAGCTTTCTTT. Translating gives CASSQVGTGRYGTEAFF.

This clonotype has ten or more counts. The gene calls are TRBV2 and TRBJ2-7; 7 positions agree with TRBD1. V shed 5 bases and J 7 bases; nucleotides not matched to a gene: 5. This CDR3 contains 12 residues. The germline V gene has CDR1 SNHLY and CDR2 FYNNEI. CDR3 in DNA: TGTGCCAGCAGTACGACAGGGAAAGAGCAGTACTTC. Amino acid sequence: CASSTTGKEQYF.

This clonotype came up many times. The CDR3 region has the DNA TGTGCCAGCAGTTCCAGCGGGAGGTTAAATGAGCAGTTCTTC. Translation gives CASSSSGRLNEQFF. The chain is built from TRBV27 and TRBJ2-1; 9 bases are a match to TRBD2. This CDR3 has 14 amino acids. Trimming took 4 bases from V and 7 from J; bases not matched to a gene: 5. Germline V gene data show CDR1 as MNHEY and CDR2 as SMNVEV (reference sequence).

This sequence joins TRBV3-1 and TRBJ1-1, with D possibly being TRBD1 (5 bases). Between the trimmed V and J ends, which lost 0 bases and 0 bases, there was a span of 8 bases. CDR1 and CDR2 (germline): LGHDT, YNNKEL (reference sequence). The CDR3 consists of 15 residues. CDR3 nucleotides: TGTGCCAGCAGCCAAGATCTAGGGGTGAACACTGAAGCTTTCTTT. It specifies CASSQDLGVNTEAFF.

This clonotype has ten or more counts. V gene TRBV4-3 combines with J gene TRBJ2-7, with D tentatively TRBD1 or TRBD2 (5 bases each). The CDR3 totals 17 residues. From germline, CDR1 is LGHNA and CDR2 YSLEER. V gave up 4 bases and J gave up 1 base, with 20 bases separating them. CDR3 sequence: CASSRERDPLGSYEQYF. The CDR3, as DNA: TGCGCCAGCAGCCGAGAGAGGGACCCATTGGGGTCCTACGAGCAGTACTTC.

The chain has TRBV3-1 and TRBJ1-1; possibly TRBD1 for D (6 bases). The germline gives CDR1 LGHDT, CDR2 YNNKEL (reference sequence). Trimming pared 3 bases from V and 4 bases from J, leaving 12 bases between. The CDR3 extends over 14 amino acids. The CDR3 spells CASSHQGRGTEAFF. CDR3 bases: TGTGCCAGCAGCCACCAGGGGAGGGGCACTGAAGCTTTCTTT.

This clonotype was counted ten times or more. The V gene is TRBV28, the J gene TRBJ1-1; 7 bases fit TRBD1. CDR1 and CDR2 from the germline V gene are MDHEN and SYDVKM. This CDR3 is built from 14 residues. J was trimmed by 4 bases and V by 6 bases; bases with no gene match: 8. The CDR3 sequence is CASSLTGSGTEAFF. CDR3 sequence (DNA): TGTGCCAGCAGCTTGACAGGGAGCGGCACTGAAGCTTTCTTT.

Ten or more counts support this clonotype. The chain links TRBV19 to TRBJ2-3, with TRBD1 identical over 9 bases. Germline CDR1 and CDR2: LNHDA and SQIVND (reference sequence). The length of the CDR3 is 14 residues. V was clipped by 10 bases and J by 3 bases; unmatched bases: 8. CDR3 residues: CATHRGPATDTQYF. CDR3 nucleotide sequence: TGTGCCACCCACAGGGGGCCGGCAACAGATACGCAGTATTTT.

This clonotype has ten or more counts. The chain couples TRBV6-1 to TRBJ1-2; D might be TRBD1 (5 bases). The CDR3 has 14 amino acids. Trimming cost V 6 bases and J 7 bases, with 18 bases left between them. Germline V gene sequence: CDR1 MNHNS, CDR2 SASEGT. CDR3: CASRPTGGNLGYTF. The CDR3 region has the DNA TGTGCCAGCAGACCAACTGGGGGTAACCTTGGCTACACCTTC.